The 25 T cell receptor beta chains listed next were all sequenced from one sample in a study of shared clonotypes between healthy human individuals (dated by TCRdb to 2019 to 2021). Library generation was performed with the immunoSEQ multiplex PCR assay. TCRdb took this table from immuneACCESS and kept in-frame rearrangements with V and J called. Such tables lack part of the clones; where checked against another copy, unresolved V genes explain under half of the gap, and the rest is unexplained. The sample table records over 1.4 million clones; 95% to 97% of these occur just once. Clones ranked in the top ten supply roughly 1.2% of the sample. The sample was naive CD4+ T cells sorted from blood. What this sample's cell subset or site label stands for: CD45RA+ positively selected. The receptor set was obtained from a young man in good health.

V usage is TRBV7-9 and J usage is TRBJ2-3; TRBD1 aligns across 9 bases. J was trimmed by 0 bases and V by 8 bases; bases with no gene match: 12. Germline V gene data show CDR1 as SEHNR and CDR2 as FQNEAQ (reference sequence). The CDR3 is 17 residues long. CDR3 coding DNA: TGTGCCAGCGACCCTACAACCGGGACAGGGAGCACAGATACGCAGTATTTT. This encodes CASDPTTGTGSTDTQYF.

The chain has TRBV7-6 and TRBJ2-7; TRBD2 matches 13 bases. The germline V gene encodes CDR1 SGHVS and CDR2 FNYEAQ. The V gene end was trimmed by 0 bases and the J gene end by 4 bases; junction bases not matched to a gene: 12. The CDR3 loop spans 19 amino acids. DNA of the CDR3: TGTGCCAGCAGCTTAGCGCTCAGGACTAGCGGGAGTATACGGTACGAGCAGTACTTC. Its translation is CASSLALRTSGSIRYEQYF.

This sequence joins TRBV6-4 and TRBJ2-1, with 10 bases identical to TRBD2. The CDR3 sequence is 16 residues long. Germline loops: CDR1 MRHNA, CDR2 SNTAGT. Losses at the gene ends were 4 bases for V and 0 bases for J; bases not matched to a gene: 3. Here the CDR3 reads CASSAASGGSYNEQFF. CDR3 in DNA: TGTGCCAGCAGTGCCGCTAGCGGGGGCTCCTACAATGAGCAGTTCTTC.

The chain links TRBV28 to TRBJ2-6; no clear D. Germline-derived CDR1 and CDR2 are MDHEN and SYDVKM. V was pared by 4 bases and J by 4 bases, with 14 bases between. The CDR3 runs 16 residues. CDR3 nucleotide sequence: TGTGCCAGCAGTTCGTGGGTGCAGAACGGGGCCAACGTCCTGACTTTC. The encoded protein is CASSSWVQNGANVLTF.

The rearrangement joins TRBV4-1 to TRBJ1-2; 7 nucleotides agree with TRBD1. Germline loops: CDR1 MGHRA, CDR2 YSYEKL. The CDR3 is 13 residues long. After removal of 3 bases from V and 2 bases from J, the junction contained 0 bases not matched to a gene. The DNA for the CDR3 is TGCGCCAGCAGCCAGGACAGGAACTATGGCTACACCTTC. This sequence encodes CASSQDRNYGYTF.

The J gene is TRBJ2-5, the V gene TRBV5-4, with unresolved D. Germline loops: CDR1 SGHNT, CDR2 YYREEE (reference sequence). The CDR3 has 13 residues. The V end lost 1 base, the J end lost 4 bases, and 8 bases lay between the germline ends. This chain's CDR3 is CASSLQGIETQYF. The CDR3 DNA reads as TGTGCCAGCAGCTTGCAAGGGATAGAGACCCAGTACTTC.

V and J are TRBV7-2 and TRBJ2-7; 13 positions match TRBD2. Germline CDR1 reads SGHTA; CDR2 reads FQGNSA. This CDR3 comprises 18 residues. V trimming: 3 bases; J trimming: 1 base; junction bases outside the gene matches: 9. The CDR3 sequence is CASSFLAGTSGNSYEQYF. CDR3 in DNA: TGTGCCAGCAGCTTTCTGGCCGGGACTAGCGGGAATTCCTACGAGCAGTACTTC.

The chain has TRBV5-1 and TRBJ2-7, with 10 nucleotides matching TRBD1. The CDR3 is 14 residues long. The V gene end was trimmed by 0 bases and the J gene end by 12 bases; junction bases not matched to a gene: 9. In germline, CDR1 is SGHRS, CDR2 YFSETQ. The CDR3 coding sequence is TGCGCCAGCAGCTTGGAGGGACAGGGGAGGTGGTCGTACTTC. Protein: CASSLEGQGRWSYF.

The chain is built from TRBV27 and TRBJ2-7; tentative D call: TRBD2 (7 bases). Trimming took 3 bases from V and 2 from J, leaving 17 bases between them. CDR1 MNHEY and CDR2 SMNVEV come from the germline V gene (reference sequence). The CDR3 runs 16 residues. CDR3 protein: CASSFLARGLPYEQYF. The CDR3 DNA is TGTGCCAGCAGTTTTTTGGCCAGGGGACTACCCTACGAGCAGTACTTC.

J is TRBJ1-1 and V is TRBV19; D is ambiguous. V was trimmed by 7 bases and J by 3 bases, leaving 6 bases between them. Germline loops: CDR1 LNHDA, CDR2 SQIVND (reference sequence). The CDR3 sequence is 11 residues long. This chain's CDR3 is CASTTDTEAFF. CDR3 DNA: TGTGCCAGTACTACCGACACTGAAGCTTTCTTT.

V is TRBV18 and J is TRBJ2-5; D is unclear. The V end lost 5 bases, the J end lost 2 bases, and 9 bases lay between the germline ends. The germline CDR1 and CDR2 sequences are KGHSH and LQKENI. The CDR3 sequence is 13 residues long. CDR3 residues: CASSSRLQETQYF. The DNA of the CDR3 is TGTGCCAGCTCATCCCGCCTACAAGAGACCCAGTACTTC.

V usage is TRBV19 and J usage is TRBJ2-2, with D maybe TRBD2 (6 bases). The V gene's germline CDR1 is LNHDA and CDR2 SQIVND (reference sequence). V lost 2 bases to trimming and J lost 7 bases, with 17 bases between them. The CDR3 is made up of 16 amino acids. The CDR3 here is CASSIFRDWANGELFF. DNA for the CDR3: TGTGCCAGTAGTATATTCCGGGACTGGGCCAACGGGGAGCTGTTTTTT. Full variable domain (missing parts from reference TRBV19 and TRBJ2-2): DGGITQSPKYLFRKEGQNVTLSCEQNLNHDAMYWYRQDPGQGLRLIYYSQIVNDFQKGDIAEGYSVSREKKESFPLTVTSAQKNPTAFYLCASSIFRDWANGELFFGEGSRLTVL.

V usage is TRBV29-1 and J usage is TRBJ2-5, with no clear D. This CDR3 is 13 amino acids long. V was trimmed by 3 bases and J by 2 bases, leaving 10 bases between them. Germline-derived CDR1 and CDR2 are SQVTM and ANQGSEA. CDR3 DNA sequence: TGCAGCGTTGATTCGTGGGGTCAAGAGACCCAGTACTTC. Amino acids: CSVDSWGQETQYF. Full variable domain (outside the CDR3, taken from reference TRBV29-1 and TRBJ2-5): SAVISQKPSRDICQRGTSLTIQCQVDSQVTMMFWYRQQPGQSLTLIATANQGSEATYESGFVIDKFPISRPNLTFSTLTVSNMSPEDSSIYLCSVDSWGQETQYFGPGTRLLVL.

The chain couples TRBV4-1 to TRBJ2-1; TRBD2 agrees at 7 bases. Germline-derived CDR1 and CDR2 are MGHRA and YSYEKL. Trimming removed 3 bases from V and 4 bases from J; junction bases left unmatched: 18. The CDR3 contains 19 residues. This CDR3 reads CASSHFASGVVRTYNEQFF. CDR3 DNA sequence: TGCGCCAGCAGCCATTTCGCTAGCGGAGTGGTACGAACGTACAATGAGCAGTTCTTC.

The chain carries TRBV19 and TRBJ1-5; TRBD1 aligns across 7 bases. After removal of 6 bases from V and 3 bases from J, the junction contained 11 bases not matched to a gene. There are 16 residues in the CDR3. CDR1 and CDR2 from the germline V gene are LNHDA and SQIVND (reference sequence). CDR3 loop: CASRTTGTVNNQPQHF. CDR3 DNA sequence: TGTGCCAGTAGGACTACCGGGACAGTCAACAATCAGCCCCAGCATTTT.

V gene TRBV5-6 combines with J gene TRBJ2-1, with TRBD2 matching over 9 bases. Trimming cost V 0 bases and J 2 bases; bases outside gene matches: 3. Germline V CDR1 and CDR2: SGHDT, YYEEEE. The CDR3 loop spans 16 amino acids. The CDR3 sequence is CASSLGTSVAYNEQFF. The CDR3 region has the DNA TGTGCCAGCAGCTTGGGGACTAGCGTTGCCTACAATGAGCAGTTCTTC.

The CDR3 DNA reads TGTGCCTGGAGTGAACAGGGGATTTCTGAAGCTTTCTTT. Translating it yields CAWSEQGISEAFF. The rearrangement uses TRBV30 and TRBJ1-1; 7 nucleotides agree with TRBD1. Per the germline V gene, CDR1 is GTSNPN and CDR2 is SVGIG (reference sequence). Trimming took 1 base from V and 6 from J; bases not matched to a gene: 5. CDR3 size: 13 residues.

The J gene is TRBJ1-5, the V gene TRBV11-2; possible D gene TRBD1, 6 bases. From germline, CDR1 is SGHAT and CDR2 FQNNGV. The CDR3 is 14 amino acids. Between the trimmed V and J ends, which lost 5 bases and 0 bases, there was a span of 8 bases. The DNA of the CDR3 is TGTGCCAGCAGCCCGGACAGTAGCAATCAGCCCCAGCATTTT. Amino acids: CASSPDSSNQPQHF.

The V call is TRBV27, the J call TRBJ2-2; 8 bases are a match to TRBD1. Per germline, CDR1 MNHEY and CDR2 SMNVEV (reference sequence). The length of the CDR3 is 14 residues. The junction had 2 bases not matched to a gene; V was cut back by 4 bases and J by 4 bases. The CDR3 region has the DNA TGTGCCAGCAGTTCGGACAGGGTCACCGGGGAGCTGTTTTTT. Translation gives CASSSDRVTGELFF.

The V call is TRBV7-2, the J call TRBJ2-4, with 8 bases that match TRBD1. The CDR3 covers 19 residues. The germline V gene encodes CDR1 SGHTA and CDR2 FQGNSA. Losses at the gene ends were 5 bases for V and 0 bases for J; bases not matched to a gene: 15. Written as DNA, the CDR3 is TGTGCCAGCAGCCTGCCCCCCCCCGGGACAGGAATAGCCAAAAACATTCAGTACTTC. Translation: CASSLPPPGTGIAKNIQYF.

This chain uses TRBV7-9 with TRBJ2-7; TRBD2 is a possible D gene (6 bases). Germline V gives CDR1 SEHNR, CDR2 FQNEAQ (reference sequence). The CDR3 loop spans 15 amino acids. V was shortened by 5 bases and J by 2 bases, with 16 bases between the two germline ends. The CDR3 bases are TGTGCCAGCAGCCCGGCGAGCGGGCAGACCTACGAGCAGTACTTC. Its translation is CASSPASGQTYEQYF. Looking up the rest from reference TRBV7-9 and TRBJ2-7 gives the full variable domain: DTGVSQNPRHKITKRGQNVTFRCDPISEHNRLYWYRQTLGQGPEFLTYFQNEAQLEKSRLLSDRFSAERPKGSFSTLEIQRTEQGDSAMYLCASSPASGQTYEQYFGPGTRLTVT.

The gene calls are TRBV5-4 and TRBJ2-3; D is unclear. The CDR3 consists of 14 residues. The ends were cut back, 0 bases at V and 3 bases at J, with 8 bases in the middle. The germline V gene has CDR1 SGHNT and CDR2 YYREEE (reference sequence). CDR3 bases: TGTGCCAGCAGCTTGGGGTCGCAAACAGATACGCAGTATTTT. It encodes CASSLGSQTDTQYF.

The V gene is TRBV14, the J gene TRBJ2-5; maybe TRBD1 (6 bases). Trimming took 2 bases from V and 1 from J, leaving 14 bases between them. Germline assignment: CDR1 SGHDN and CDR2 FVKESK. The CDR3 loop spans 16 amino acids. The CDR3 region has the DNA TGTGCCAGCAGCCAATACAGGGCCACCGGCCAAGAGACCCAGTACTTC. It is translated as CASSQYRATGQETQYF.

This clone was observed a handful of times. The chain couples TRBV5-1 to TRBJ2-7; unclear D gene. Germline-derived CDR1 and CDR2 are SGHRS and YFSETQ. The CDR3 extends over 12 amino acids. The V and J ends lost 4 bases and 2 bases respectively, with 7 bases between them. The CDR3 region is CASSHPTYEQYF. The DNA for the CDR3 is TGCGCCAGCAGCCATCCTACCTACGAGCAGTACTTC. The complete variable domain, with remaining parts taken from reference TRBV5-1 and TRBJ2-7, reads KAGVTQTPRYLIKTRGQQVTLSCSPISGHRSVSWYQQTPGQGLQFLFEYFSETQRNKGNFPGRFSGRQFSNSRSEMNVSTLELGDSALYLCASSHPTYEQYFGPGTRLTVT.

V usage is TRBV2 and J usage is TRBJ2-7; D possibly uses TRBD1 or TRBD2 (5 bases each). V was cut by 9 bases and J by 7 bases, with 16 bases left in between. The CDR3 loop spans 12 amino acids. Germline loops: CDR1 SNHLY, CDR2 FYNNEI. CDR3 sequence: CASWDGPTEQYF. CDR3 sequence (DNA): TGTGCCAGTTGGGACGGGCCTACTGAGCAGTACTTC.